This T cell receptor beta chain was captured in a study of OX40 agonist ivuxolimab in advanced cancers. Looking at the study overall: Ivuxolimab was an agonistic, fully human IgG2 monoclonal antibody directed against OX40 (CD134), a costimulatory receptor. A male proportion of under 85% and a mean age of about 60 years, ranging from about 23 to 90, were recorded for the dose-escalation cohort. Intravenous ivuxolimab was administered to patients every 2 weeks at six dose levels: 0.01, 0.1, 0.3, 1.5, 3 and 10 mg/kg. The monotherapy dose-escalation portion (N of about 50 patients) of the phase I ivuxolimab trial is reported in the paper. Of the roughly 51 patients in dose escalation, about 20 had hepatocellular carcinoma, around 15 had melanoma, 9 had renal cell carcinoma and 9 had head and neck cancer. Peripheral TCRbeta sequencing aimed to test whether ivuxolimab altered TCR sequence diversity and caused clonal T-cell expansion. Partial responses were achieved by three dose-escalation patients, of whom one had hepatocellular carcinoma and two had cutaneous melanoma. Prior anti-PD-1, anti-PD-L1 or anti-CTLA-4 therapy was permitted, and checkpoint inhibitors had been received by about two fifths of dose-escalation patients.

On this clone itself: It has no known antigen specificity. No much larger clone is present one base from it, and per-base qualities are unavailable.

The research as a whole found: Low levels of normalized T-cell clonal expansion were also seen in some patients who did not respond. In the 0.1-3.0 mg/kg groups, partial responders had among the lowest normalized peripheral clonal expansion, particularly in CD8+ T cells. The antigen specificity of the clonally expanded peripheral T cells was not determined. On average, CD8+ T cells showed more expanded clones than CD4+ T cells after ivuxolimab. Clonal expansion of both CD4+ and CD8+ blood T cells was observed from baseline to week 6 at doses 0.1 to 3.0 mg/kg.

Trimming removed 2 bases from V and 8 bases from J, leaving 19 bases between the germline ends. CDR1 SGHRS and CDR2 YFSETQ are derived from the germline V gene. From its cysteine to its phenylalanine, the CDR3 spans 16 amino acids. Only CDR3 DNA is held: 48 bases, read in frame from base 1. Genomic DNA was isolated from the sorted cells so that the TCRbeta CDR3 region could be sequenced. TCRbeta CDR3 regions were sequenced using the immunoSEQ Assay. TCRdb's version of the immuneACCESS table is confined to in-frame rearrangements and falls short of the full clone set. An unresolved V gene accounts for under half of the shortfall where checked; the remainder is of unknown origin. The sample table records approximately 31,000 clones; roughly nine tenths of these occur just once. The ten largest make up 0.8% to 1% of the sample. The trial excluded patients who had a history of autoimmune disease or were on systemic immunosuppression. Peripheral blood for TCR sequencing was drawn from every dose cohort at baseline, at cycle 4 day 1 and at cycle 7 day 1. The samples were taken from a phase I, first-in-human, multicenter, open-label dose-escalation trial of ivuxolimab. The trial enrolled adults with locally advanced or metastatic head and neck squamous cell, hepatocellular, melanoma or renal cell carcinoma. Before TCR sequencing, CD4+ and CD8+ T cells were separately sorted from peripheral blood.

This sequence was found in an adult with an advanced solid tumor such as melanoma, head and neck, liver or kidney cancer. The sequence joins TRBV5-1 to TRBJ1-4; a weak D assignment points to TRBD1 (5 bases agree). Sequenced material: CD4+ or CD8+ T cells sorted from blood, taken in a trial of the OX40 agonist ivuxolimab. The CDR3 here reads CASSFSDGTYGEKLFF. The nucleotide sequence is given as TGCGCCAGCAGCTTCTCCGATGGGACCTACGGGGAAAAACTGTTTTTT.